This is a list of T cell receptor beta chains from one sample in a study of blood T cell repertoires in COVID-19. Generated by immunoSEQ multiplex PCR, the TCRdb table keeps only in-frame clones and is missing some. The sample contains tens of thousands of clones, roughly 87% of which appear only once. Sequenced material: peripheral blood. The receptors come from a man aged 50-60 years with acute or convalescent COVID-19. Both conserved end residues are part of each CDR3. The order of the fields is clone size, V gene, D gene, J gene, CDR3 DNA, CDR3 protein. D genes are given only for firm matches. Rows may omit the clone size; those that give it use once, few, many or a size class.

size: .; V: TRBV7-6; D: TRBD2; J: TRBJ2-3; DNA: TGTGCCAGCAGTTTGGTAGCGGGAGCTCAAGATACGCAGTATTTT; CDR3: CASSLVAGAQDTQYF
size: .; V: TRBV28; D: .; J: TRBJ1-3; DNA: TGTGCCAGCAGTTTTATCTCCACCAGTGGAAACACCATATATTTT; CDR3: CASSFISTSGNTIYF
size: once; V: TRBV14; D: .; J: TRBJ2-5; DNA: TGTGCCAGACCGGGACATACTCAAGAGACCCAGTACTTC; CDR3: CARPGHTQETQYF
size: .; V: TRBV14; D: TRBD1; J: TRBJ2-1; DNA: TGTGCCAGCAGCCCCCCGGACAGGGGGCCATATAATGAGCAGTTCTTC; CDR3: CASSPPDRGPYNEQFF
size: .; V: TRBV1; D: .; J: TRBJ1-1; DNA: TGCACCAGCAGCACCCGGGACAGCCAACTGAACACTGAAGCTTTCTTT; CDR3: CTSSTRDSQLNTEAFF
size: few; V: TRBV5-1; D: TRBD1; J: TRBJ1-2; DNA: TGCGCCAGCAGCTCCCAGGGGGCGGAAAATGGCTACACCTTC; CDR3: CASSSQGAENGYTF
size: .; V: TRBV2; D: .; J: TRBJ2-7; DNA: TGTGCCACCATGGACAGACAGGATATCTCCTACGAGCAGTACTTC; CDR3: CATMDRQDISYEQYF
size: .; V: TRBV18; D: TRBD1; J: TRBJ1-5; DNA: TGTGCCAGCTCACAGGACAGGGGGAATCAGCCCCAGCATTTT; CDR3: CASSQDRGNQPQHF
size: .; V: TRBV6-5; D: TRBD1; J: TRBJ1-1; DNA: TGTGCCAGCAGTTACCCCGCCCCACCAGGGGGCCAAGCTTTCTTT; CDR3: CASSYPAPPGGQAFF
size: .; V: TRBV6-1; D: .; J: TRBJ1-5; DNA: TGTGCCAGCAGTGAAGGGTTAAACAGGTCGCCTAATCAGCCCCAGCATTTT; CDR3: CASSEGLNRSPNQPQHF
size: .; V: TRBV18; D: .; J: TRBJ1-1; DNA: TGTGCCAGCTCACCATTCAGGGGCTCCTCCGAAGCTTTCTTT; CDR3: CASSPFRGSSEAFF
size: .; V: TRBV19; D: TRBD1; J: TRBJ1-2; DNA: TGTGCCAGTAGTATCCCGACAGGGGAACACTATGGCTACACCTTC; CDR3: CASSIPTGEHYGYTF
size: .; V: TRBV5-1; D: .; J: TRBJ1-2; DNA: TGCGCCAGCAGCCCTGACCCGGGAGGCTACACCTTC; CDR3: CASSPDPGGYTF
size: .; V: TRBV5-1; D: .; J: TRBJ2-5; DNA: TGCGCCAGCAGCTTGACGAGAGCTCAAGAGACCCAGTACTTC; CDR3: CASSLTRAQETQYF
size: .; V: TRBV9; D: TRBD1; J: TRBJ1-4; DNA: TGTGCCAGCAGCGAAGGGTGGCGACAGGGGAGTGAAAAACTGTTTTTT; CDR3: CASSEGWRQGSEKLFF
size: once; V: TRBV5-6; D: TRBD1; J: TRBJ2-1; DNA: TGTGCCAGCAGCTTCCTACAGGGGGCCTCCAATGAGCAGTTCTTC; CDR3: CASSFLQGASNEQFF
size: .; V: TRBV9; D: .; J: TRBJ2-3; DNA: TGTGCCAGCAGCGTGCAGGATATGGTCACAGATACGCAGTATTTT; CDR3: CASSVQDMVTDTQYF
size: .; V: TRBV6-6; D: TRBD2; J: TRBJ2-7; DNA: TGTGCCAGCAGTTACGGGACTAGCGATACCTACGAGCAGTACTTC; CDR3: CASSYGTSDTYEQYF
size: once; V: TRBV6-6; D: .; J: TRBJ2-5; DNA: TGTGCCAGCAGGGGGGCGAGCGTGGAGACCCAGTACTTC; CDR3: CASRGASVETQYF
size: once; V: TRBV10-3; D: TRBD1; J: TRBJ1-1; DNA: TGTGCCATCAGGGGACAGAGAAACACTGAAGCTTTCTTT; CDR3: CAIRGQRNTEAFF
size: .; V: TRBV29-1; D: .; J: TRBJ1-2; DNA: TGCAGCGTTCAACTCAGGGGACCCATTGGCTACACCTTC; CDR3: CSVQLRGPIGYTF
size: .; V: TRBV5-1; D: .; J: TRBJ2-3; DNA: TGCGCCAGCAGCACAAGCGGTCATCCCGCAGATACGCAGTATTTT; CDR3: CASSTSGHPADTQYF
size: .; V: TRBV7-2; D: .; J: TRBJ1-1; DNA: TGTGCCAGCAGCTTAGTCGCGGGGTACACTGAAGCTTTCTTT; CDR3: CASSLVAGYTEAFF
size: .; V: TRBV14; D: .; J: TRBJ1-5; DNA: TGTGCCAGCAGCCAAGGGAGGGATCAGCCCCAGCATTTT; CDR3: CASSQGRDQPQHF
size: .; V: TRBV30; D: TRBD1; J: TRBJ1-5; DNA: TGTGCCTGGAGTCAGGGGGCGCGAAATCAGCCCCAGCATTTT; CDR3: CAWSQGARNQPQHF
size: .; V: TRBV2; D: .; J: TRBJ2-5; DNA: TGTGCCAGCAGTCTACAGGGAAAAGAGACCCAGTACTTC; CDR3: CASSLQGKETQYF
size: few; V: TRBV10-3; D: TRBD2; J: TRBJ2-1; DNA: TGTGCCATCAGTGAGCCCTCGACTAGCGGGATCTACAATGAGCAGTTCTTC; CDR3: CAISEPSTSGIYNEQFF
size: .; V: TRBV6-5; D: TRBD1; J: TRBJ1-2; DNA: TGTGCCAGCAGTTTTTCCGGGACAGGGGGCCCGGAGGGCTACACCTTC; CDR3: CASSFSGTGGPEGYTF
size: medium-sized; V: TRBV11-2; D: .; J: TRBJ1-1; DNA: TGTGCCAGCAGCTCTCACAGGGATTACCCTGAAGCTTTCTTT; CDR3: CASSSHRDYPEAFF
size: .; V: TRBV29-1; D: .; J: TRBJ2-3; DNA: TGCAGCGTTGGAGCGGGTAGCGGCAGCACAGATACGCAGTATTTT; CDR3: CSVGAGSGSTDTQYF
size: .; V: TRBV3-1/TRBV3-2; D: .; J: TRBJ1-2; DNA: TGTGCCAGCAGCCAAGGATATAGGGGCTATGGCTACACCTTC; CDR3: CASSQGYRGYGYTF
size: .; V: TRBV6-6; D: .; J: TRBJ2-5; DNA: TGTGCCAGCAGTTACGCGAGTGGAGAGACCCAGTACTTC; CDR3: CASSYASGETQYF
size: once; V: TRBV5-4; D: TRBD2; J: TRBJ2-2; DNA: TGTGCCAGCAGCAAAAGCGGGAGGCCCACCGGGGAGCTGTTTTTT; CDR3: CASSKSGRPTGELFF
size: .; V: TRBV7-8; D: .; J: TRBJ2-5; DNA: TGTGCCAGCAGCCCCCTCCAAGAGACCCAGTACTTC; CDR3: CASSPLQETQYF
size: .; V: TRBV2; D: TRBD2; J: TRBJ2-7; DNA: TGTGCCAGCAAGTTGGGACTAGCGGAATCCTACGAGCAGTACTTC; CDR3: CASKLGLAESYEQYF
size: .; V: TRBV7-9; D: TRBD1; J: TRBJ1-6; DNA: TGTGCCAGCAGACCCGGGACAGGGGAGTCACCCCTCCACTTT; CDR3: CASRPGTGESPLHF
size: .; V: TRBV5-6; D: .; J: TRBJ1-1; DNA: TGTGCCAGCAGCTTATCGTCAACAGAAGCTTTCTTT; CDR3: CASSLSSTEAFF
size: once; V: TRBV15; D: TRBD2; J: TRBJ2-1; DNA: TGTGCCACCAGCAGCCGACTAGCGGGAGTTCACAATGAGCAGTTCTTC; CDR3: CATSSRLAGVHNEQFF
size: .; V: TRBV7-9; D: TRBD1; J: TRBJ2-5; DNA: TGTGCCAGCAGCTTAACAGGGGCTTCACAAGAGACCCAGTACTTC; CDR3: CASSLTGASQETQYF
size: .; V: TRBV6-5; D: .; J: TRBJ2-7; DNA: TGTGCCAGTAGGAGCTCCTACGAGCAGTACTTC; CDR3: CASRSSYEQYF
size: .; V: TRBV18; D: TRBD1; J: TRBJ1-1; DNA: TGTGCCAGCTCACAGAGTAGACAGGGGGCGCTGAGTGAAGCTTTCTTT; CDR3: CASSQSRQGALSEAFF
size: once; V: TRBV5-1; D: .; J: TRBJ1-1; DNA: TGCGCCAGCACCGCAACCGGCCGGTCTAGCACTGAAGCTTTCTTT; CDR3: CASTATGRSSTEAFF
size: .; V: TRBV14; D: .; J: TRBJ1-2; DNA: TGTGCCAGCAGCCAAGTAGCGGCATATGGCTACACCTTC; CDR3: CASSQVAAYGYTF
size: .; V: TRBV19; D: TRBD1; J: TRBJ2-1; DNA: TGTGCCAGTAGTCGACAGGGAATTAAGAATGAGCAGTTCTTC; CDR3: CASSRQGIKNEQFF
size: .; V: TRBV5-6; D: .; J: TRBJ1-5; DNA: TGTGCCAGCAGCTTGGCACAGGGAGTTCAGCCCCAGCATTTT; CDR3: CASSLAQGVQPQHF
size: .; V: TRBV6-5; D: .; J: TRBJ1-1; DNA: TGTGCCAGCAGTTACCGCGGGGGCTTGAACACTGAAGCTTTCTTT; CDR3: CASSYRGGLNTEAFF
size: .; V: TRBV11-2; D: .; J: TRBJ1-5; DNA: TGTGCCAGCAGCTTAGATCTTGGGGGGGGCAATCAGCCCCAGCATTTT; CDR3: CASSLDLGGGNQPQHF
size: .; V: TRBV6-5; D: TRBD2; J: TRBJ2-1; DNA: TGTGCCAGCAGCCGTGGGGGAGGGTCCTTGAATGAGCAGTTCTTC; CDR3: CASSRGGGSLNEQFF
size: .; V: TRBV11-2; D: .; J: TRBJ1-6; DNA: TGTGCCAGCAGCTTAGATATCAATTCACCCCTCCACTTT; CDR3: CASSLDINSPLHF
size: once; V: TRBV3-1/TRBV3-2; D: .; J: TRBJ1-6; DNA: TGTGCCAGCAGCCAAGCAGGGATCAACTCCTATAATTCACCCCTCCACTTT; CDR3: CASSQAGINSYNSPLHF
size: .; V: TRBV6-2/TRBV6-3; D: .; J: TRBJ1-1; DNA: TGTGCCAGCAGTTCTCGGGAAACAGTGGGCACTGAAGCTTTCTTT; CDR3: CASSSRETVGTEAFF
size: .; V: TRBV19; D: .; J: TRBJ2-2; DNA: TGTGCCAGTAGTATAGTGGGCTACTCTACCGGGGAGCTGTTTTTT; CDR3: CASSIVGYSTGELFF
size: .; V: TRBV9; D: TRBD2; J: TRBJ2-3; DNA: TGTGCCAGCAGCGGCCGGGGGGTTGGTGAAGATACGCAGTATTTT; CDR3: CASSGRGVGEDTQYF
size: .; V: TRBV6-5; D: .; J: TRBJ2-2; DNA: TGTGCCAGCAGTTCCTCGGGGCTGGTGGGCGGGGAGCTGTTTTTT; CDR3: CASSSSGLVGGELFF
size: .; V: TRBV6-2/TRBV6-3; D: .; J: TRBJ1-2; DNA: TGTGCCAGCAGTGGGGGGTCGTTTGGCTACACCTTC; CDR3: CASSGGSFGYTF
size: .; V: TRBV24-1; D: .; J: TRBJ2-1; DNA: TGTGCCACCAGTGATCCTTACAATGAGCAGTTCTTC; CDR3: CATSDPYNEQFF
size: once; V: TRBV5-1; D: TRBD2; J: TRBJ2-7; DNA: TGCGCCAGCAGCCACTTGGGGTCACTAGCGGGAGGGACCTACGAGCAGTACTTC; CDR3: CASSHLGSLAGGTYEQYF
size: .; V: TRBV24-1; D: .; J: TRBJ2-3; DNA: TGTGCCACCAGTGACCGCAGGGCGGATACGCAGTATTTT; CDR3: CATSDRRADTQYF
size: .; V: TRBV27; D: .; J: TRBJ1-6; DNA: TGTGCCAGCTCGGGGGTAAATAATTCACCCCTCCACTTT; CDR3: CASSGVNNSPLHF
size: once; V: TRBV7-6; D: .; J: TRBJ1-4; DNA: TGTGCCAGCAGCTTAGCGCACAGTATAAAGGAAAAACTGTTTTTT; CDR3: CASSLAHSIKEKLFF